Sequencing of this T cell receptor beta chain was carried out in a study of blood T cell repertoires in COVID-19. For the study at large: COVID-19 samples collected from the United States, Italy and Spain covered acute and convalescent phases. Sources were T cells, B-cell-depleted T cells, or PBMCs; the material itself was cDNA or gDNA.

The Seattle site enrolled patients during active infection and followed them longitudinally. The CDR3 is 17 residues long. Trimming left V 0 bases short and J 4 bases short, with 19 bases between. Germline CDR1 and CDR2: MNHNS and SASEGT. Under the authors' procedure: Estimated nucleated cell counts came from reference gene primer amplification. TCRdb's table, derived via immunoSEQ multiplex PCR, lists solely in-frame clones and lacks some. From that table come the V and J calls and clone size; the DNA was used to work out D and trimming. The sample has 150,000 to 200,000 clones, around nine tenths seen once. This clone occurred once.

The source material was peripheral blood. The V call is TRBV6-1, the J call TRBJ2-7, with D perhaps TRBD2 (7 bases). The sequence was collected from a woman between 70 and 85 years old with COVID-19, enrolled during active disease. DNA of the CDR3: TGTGCCAGCAGTGAAGCGATCCAACGGGGGGCCTTTTACGAGCAGTACTTC. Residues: CASSEAIQRGAFYEQYF.